These 12 T cell receptor beta chains came from one sample sequenced in a study of T cells in Graves' hyperthyroidism and ophthalmopathy. TCR beta CDR3 regions were amplified from RNA transcripts. HTBI primers were employed in a first-round RT-PCR of the TCR CDR3. In TCRdb, the multiplex PCR reads were re-called with MiXCR into one record per CDR3 protein. The table lists hundreds of thousands of distinct CDR3 sequences, about 14% of them singletons. Sequencing used blood. The receptors were sampled from a middle-aged woman with Graves' ophthalmopathy.

This clonotype was seen many times. This chain connects TRBV19 to TRBJ1-3; D not certain. Looked up from germline, CDR1 is LNHDA and CDR2 is SQIVND (reference sequence). The ends were cut back, 5 bases at V and 5 bases at J, with 7 bases in the middle. The CDR3 is made up of 12 amino acids. The CDR3 spells CASSPQRNTIYF. As DNA, the CDR3 is TGTGCCAGTAGTCCCCAACGAAACACCATATATTTT.

This clonotype was counted at least ten times. The gene calls are TRBV6-2 or TRBV6-3 and TRBJ1-1; D remains ambiguous. Trimming shortened V by 2 bases and J by 0 bases, and 7 bases separated the two germline ends. The germline CDR1 and CDR2 sequences are MNHEY and SVGEGT. The CDR3 consists of 14 residues. The CDR3 sequence: CASSYSLMNTEAFF. CDR3 sequence (DNA): TGTGCCAGCAGTTACAGCCTCATGAACACTGAAGCTTTCTTT.

This clonotype was seen more than once but under ten times. V is TRBV19 and J is TRBJ1-1; D gene uncertain. This CDR3 region has 15 residues. Germline CDR1 and CDR2: LNHDA and SQIVND (reference sequence). Trimming took 1 base from V and 7 from J, leaving 16 bases between them. For the CDR3, the DNA is TGTGCCAGTAGTATAGGATGGACCGGCTTGGGTGAAGCTTTCTTT. It yields the protein CASSIGWTGLGEAFF.

This clonotype came up many times. V gene TRBV29-1 combines with J gene TRBJ1-1; D uncertain. The V end lost 7 bases, the J end lost 0 bases, and 12 bases lay between the germline ends. Germline values: CDR1 SQVTM, CDR2 ANQGSEA. This CDR3 region has 13 residues. The CDR3 protein is CSAEWGMNTEAFF. The CDR3 DNA follows: TGCAGCGCTGAGTGGGGTATGAACACTGAAGCTTTCTTT.

V is TRBV7-3 and J is TRBJ2-5; 10 nucleotides line up with TRBD1. The ends lost 3 bases at V and 4 bases at J; junction bases unmatched: 8. The CDR3 runs 16 residues. Germline CDR1 and CDR2: SGHTA and FQGTGA. The CDR3 bases are TGTGCCAGCAGCTTGCTCCCGGGACAGGGGAGAGAGACCCAGTACTTC. Amino acids: CASSLLPGQGRETQYF.

The V call is TRBV20-1, the J call TRBJ1-6, with D possibly matching TRBD1 (5 bases). The CDR3 has 16 amino acids. Germline CDR1 reads DFQATT; CDR2 reads SNEGSKA (reference sequence). Between the trimmed V and J ends, which lost 3 bases and 2 bases, there was a span of 14 bases. CDR3 region: CSARTTGTAYNSPLHF. The CDR3, as DNA: TGCAGTGCTAGGACCACCGGGACGGCCTATAATTCACCCCTCCACTTT.

This clonotype has ten or more counts. The genes are TRBV28 and TRBJ2-7, with D tentatively TRBD1 (6 bases). V was shortened by 7 bases and J by 3 bases, with 16 bases between the two germline ends. The CDR3 loop spans 14 amino acids. In germline, CDR1 is MDHEN, CDR2 SYDVKM. The CDR3 region has the DNA TGTGCCAGCAACCCCACAGGGATTTTCTACGAGCAGTACTTC. This encodes CASNPTGIFYEQYF.

This clonotype was recorded many times. The gene calls are TRBV12-3 or TRBV12-4 and TRBJ2-7, with D perhaps TRBD2 (5 bases). The CDR3 runs 13 residues. The V and J ends lost 1 base and 7 bases respectively, with 11 bases between them. Here the CDR3 DNA reads TGTGCCAGCAGTTTAGGTGGAGGCGTAGAGCAGTACTTC. Its protein is CASSLGGGVEQYF.

There are many counts of this clonotype. V gene TRBV27 combines with J gene TRBJ1-5, with D possibly being TRBD1 (5 bases). The CDR3 is made up of 12 amino acids. The V gene lost 6 bases and the J gene lost 4 bases, with 7 bases spanning the gap. The germline V gene has CDR1 MNHEY and CDR2 SMNVEV (reference sequence). The CDR3, as DNA: TGTGCCAGCAGGGGGGAAAATCAGCCCCAGCATTTT. It is translated as CASRGENQPQHF.

At least ten counts were recorded for this clonotype. V is TRBV12-3 or TRBV12-4 and J is TRBJ1-5; possibly TRBD1 for D (5 bases). V gave up 7 bases and J gave up 3 bases, with 13 bases separating them. This CDR3 is built from 14 residues. The CDR3 loop is CASTGDFNNQPQHF. CDR3 sequence (DNA): TGTGCCAGCACTGGGGACTTCAACAATCAGCCCCAGCATTTT.

A note on this clonotype: One end of the junction is discordant with germline, which a read error may explain. The V gene is TRBV4-3, the J gene TRBJ2-5; D may correspond to TRBD1 or TRBD2 (6 bases each). Germline V lookup: CDR1 LGHNA, CDR2 YSLEER. This CDR3 is 15 amino acids long. Here the CDR3 reads CANSQARGEYETQYF. CDR3 sequence (DNA): TGCGCCAACAGCCAAGCGAGGGGGGAGTATGAGACCCAGTACTTC.

This clonotype was counted many times. V gene TRBV3-1 combines with J gene TRBJ2-2; D is unclear. The V gene's germline CDR1 is LGHDT and CDR2 YNNKEL (reference sequence). The CDR3 covers 13 residues. V lost 1 base to trimming and J lost 7 bases, with 7 bases between them. The CDR3 loop reads CASSQVTGGELFF. The CDR3 DNA reads as TGTGCCAGCAGCCAAGTTACCGGCGGGGAGCTGTTTTTT.